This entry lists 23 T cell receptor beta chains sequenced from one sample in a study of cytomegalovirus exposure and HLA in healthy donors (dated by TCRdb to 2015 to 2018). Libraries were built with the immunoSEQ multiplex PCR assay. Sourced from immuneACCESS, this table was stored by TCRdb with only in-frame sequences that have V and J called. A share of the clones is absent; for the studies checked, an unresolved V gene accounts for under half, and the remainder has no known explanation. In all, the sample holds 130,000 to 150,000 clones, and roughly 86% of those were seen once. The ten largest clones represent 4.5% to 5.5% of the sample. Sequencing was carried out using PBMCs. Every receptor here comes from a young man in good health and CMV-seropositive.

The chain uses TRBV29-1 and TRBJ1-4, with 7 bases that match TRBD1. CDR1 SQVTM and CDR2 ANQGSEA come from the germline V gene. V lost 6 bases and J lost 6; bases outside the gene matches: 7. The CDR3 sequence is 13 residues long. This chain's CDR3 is CSVVRDRDEKLFF. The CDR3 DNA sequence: TGCAGCGTCGTCCGGGACAGAGATGAAAAACTGTTTTTT.

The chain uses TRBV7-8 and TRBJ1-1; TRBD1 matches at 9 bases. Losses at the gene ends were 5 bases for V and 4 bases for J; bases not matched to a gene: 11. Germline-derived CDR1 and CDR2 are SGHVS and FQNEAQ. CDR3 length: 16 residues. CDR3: CASSPKTGTGTTEAFF. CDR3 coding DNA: TGTGCCAGCAGCCCTAAAACGGGGACAGGGACCACTGAAGCTTTCTTT.

CDR3 sequence: CAWSGGAGGEQFF. CDR3 nucleotide sequence: TGTGCCTGGAGCGGGGGGGCGGGAGGAGAACAGTTCTTC. The chain carries TRBV30 and TRBJ2-1, with TRBD2 identical over 8 bases. Trimming removed 3 bases from V and 13 bases from J; junction bases left unmatched: 11. CDR1 and CDR2 from the germline V gene are GTSNPN and SVGIG (reference sequence). CDR3 length equals 13 residues.

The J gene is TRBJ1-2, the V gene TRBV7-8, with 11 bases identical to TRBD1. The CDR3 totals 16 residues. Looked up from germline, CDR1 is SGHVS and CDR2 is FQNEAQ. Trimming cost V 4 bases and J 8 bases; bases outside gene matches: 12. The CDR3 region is CASSYPGQGGLGGYTF. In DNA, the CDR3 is TGTGCCAGCAGCTACCCGGGACAGGGGGGTTTAGGGGGCTACACCTTC.

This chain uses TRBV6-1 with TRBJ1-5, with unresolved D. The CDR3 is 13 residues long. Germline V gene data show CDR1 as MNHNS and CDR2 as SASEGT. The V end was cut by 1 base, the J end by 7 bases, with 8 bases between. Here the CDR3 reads CASSEEFGQPQHF. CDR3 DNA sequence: TGTGCCAGCAGTGAAGAGTTCGGGCAGCCCCAGCATTTT.

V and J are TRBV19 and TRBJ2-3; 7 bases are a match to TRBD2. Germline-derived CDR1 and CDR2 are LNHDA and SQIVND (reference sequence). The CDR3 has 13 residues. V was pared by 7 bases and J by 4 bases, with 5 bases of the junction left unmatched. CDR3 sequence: CASTMGLSDTQYF. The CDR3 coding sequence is TGTGCCAGTACCATGGGACTATCAGATACGCAGTATTTT.

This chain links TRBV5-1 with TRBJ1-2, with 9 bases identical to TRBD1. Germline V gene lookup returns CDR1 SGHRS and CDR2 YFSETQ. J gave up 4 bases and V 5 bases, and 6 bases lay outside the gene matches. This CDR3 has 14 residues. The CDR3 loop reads CASSLTGGSYGYTF. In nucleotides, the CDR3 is TGCGCCAGCAGTTTAACAGGGGGCAGCTATGGCTACACCTTC.

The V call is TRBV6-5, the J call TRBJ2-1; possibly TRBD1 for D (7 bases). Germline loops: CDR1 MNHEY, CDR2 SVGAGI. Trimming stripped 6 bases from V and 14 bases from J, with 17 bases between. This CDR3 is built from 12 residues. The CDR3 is CASRKRQGGEFF. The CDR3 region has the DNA TGTGCCAGCAGAAAGAGACAGGGAGGTGAGTTCTTC.

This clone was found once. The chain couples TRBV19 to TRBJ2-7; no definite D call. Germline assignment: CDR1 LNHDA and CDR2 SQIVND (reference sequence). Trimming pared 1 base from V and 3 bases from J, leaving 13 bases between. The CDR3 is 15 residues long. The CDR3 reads CASSIGAEALYEQYF. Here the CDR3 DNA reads TGTGCCAGTAGTATAGGCGCCGAGGCCCTCTACGAGCAGTACTTC.

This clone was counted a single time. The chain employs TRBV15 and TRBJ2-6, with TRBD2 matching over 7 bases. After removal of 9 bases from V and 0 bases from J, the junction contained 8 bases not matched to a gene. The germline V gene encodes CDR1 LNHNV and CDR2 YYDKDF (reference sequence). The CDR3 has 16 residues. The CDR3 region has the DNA TGTGCCACTCAGGCAGCGGGGTACTCTGGGGCCAACGTCCTGACTTTC. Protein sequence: CATQAAGYSGANVLTF.

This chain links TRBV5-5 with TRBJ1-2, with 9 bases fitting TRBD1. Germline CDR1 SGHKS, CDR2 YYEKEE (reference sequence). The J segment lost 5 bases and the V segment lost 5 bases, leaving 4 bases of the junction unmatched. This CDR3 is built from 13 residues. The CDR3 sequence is CASSSGQGYGYTF. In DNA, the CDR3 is TGTGCCAGCAGTTCGGGACAGGGTTATGGCTACACCTTC.

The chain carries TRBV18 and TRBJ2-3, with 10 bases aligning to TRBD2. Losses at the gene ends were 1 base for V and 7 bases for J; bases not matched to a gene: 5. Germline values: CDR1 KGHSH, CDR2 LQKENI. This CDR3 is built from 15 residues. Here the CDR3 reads CASSPLAGGENTQYF. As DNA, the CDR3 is TGTGCCAGCTCACCACTAGCGGGAGGTGAGAATACGCAGTATTTT.

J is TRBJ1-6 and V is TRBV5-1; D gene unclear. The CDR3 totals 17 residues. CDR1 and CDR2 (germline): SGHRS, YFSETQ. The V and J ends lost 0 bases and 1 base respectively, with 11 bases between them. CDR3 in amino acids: CASSLAGDPSYNSPLHF. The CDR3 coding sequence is TGCGCCAGCAGCTTGGCCGGGGATCCGTCCTATAATTCACCCCTCCACTTT. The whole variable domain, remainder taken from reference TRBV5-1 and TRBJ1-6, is KAGVTQTPRYLIKTRGQQVTLSCSPISGHRSVSWYQQTPGQGLQFLFEYFSETQRNKGNFPGRFSGRQFSNSRSEMNVSTLELGDSALYLCASSLAGDPSYNSPLHFGNGTRLTVT.

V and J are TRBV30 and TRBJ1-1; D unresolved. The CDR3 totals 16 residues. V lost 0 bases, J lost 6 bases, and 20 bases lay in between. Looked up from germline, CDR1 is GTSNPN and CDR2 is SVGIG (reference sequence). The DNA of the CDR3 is TGTGCCTGGAGTGTACTTGAGTCGAGGGCACGGCCTGAAGCTTTCTTT. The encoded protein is CAWSVLESRARPEAFF.

This CDR3 reads CASSSLGSGGIQADTQYF. As DNA, the CDR3 is TGTGCCAGCAGTTCACTAGGTAGCGGGGGAATTCAGGCTGATACGCAGTATTTT. J is TRBJ2-3 and V is TRBV27, with 9 positions matching TRBD2. Unmatched junction bases numbered 17, after V lost 4 bases and J lost 6 bases. The CDR3 runs 18 residues. Per the germline V gene, CDR1 is MNHEY and CDR2 is SMNVEV (reference sequence).

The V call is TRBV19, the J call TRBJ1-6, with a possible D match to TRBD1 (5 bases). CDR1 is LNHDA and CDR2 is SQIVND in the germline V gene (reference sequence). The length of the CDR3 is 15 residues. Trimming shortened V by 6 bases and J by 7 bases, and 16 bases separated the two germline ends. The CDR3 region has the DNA TGTGCCAGTAGAGGAGTTGGGCAGGGAAATTCACCCCTCCACTTT. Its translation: CASRGVGQGNSPLHF.

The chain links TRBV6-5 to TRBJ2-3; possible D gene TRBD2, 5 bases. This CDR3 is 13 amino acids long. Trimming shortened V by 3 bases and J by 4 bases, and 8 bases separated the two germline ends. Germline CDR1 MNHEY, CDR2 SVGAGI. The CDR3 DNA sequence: TGTGCCAGCAGTTATCTGCGGGCAGATACGCAGTATTTT. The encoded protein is CASSYLRADTQYF.

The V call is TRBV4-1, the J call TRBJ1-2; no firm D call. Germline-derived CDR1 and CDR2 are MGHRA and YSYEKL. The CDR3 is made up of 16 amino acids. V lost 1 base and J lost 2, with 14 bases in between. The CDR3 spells CASSQGAARANYGYTF. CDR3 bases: TGCGCCAGCAGCCAAGGGGCCGCGAGGGCGAACTATGGCTACACCTTC.

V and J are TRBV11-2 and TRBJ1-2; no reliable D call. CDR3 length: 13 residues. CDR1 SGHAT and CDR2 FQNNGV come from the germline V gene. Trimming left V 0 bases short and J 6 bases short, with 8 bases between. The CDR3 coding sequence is TGTGCCAGCAGCTTAGACCCCAGGCATGGCTACACCTTC. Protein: CASSLDPRHGYTF.

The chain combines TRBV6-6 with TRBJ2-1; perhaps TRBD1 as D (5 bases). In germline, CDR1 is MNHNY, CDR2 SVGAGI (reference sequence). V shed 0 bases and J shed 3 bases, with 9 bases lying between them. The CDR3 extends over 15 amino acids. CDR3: CASSYSLQDYNEQFF. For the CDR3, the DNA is TGTGCCAGCAGTTACTCTTTACAGGACTACAATGAGCAGTTCTTC.

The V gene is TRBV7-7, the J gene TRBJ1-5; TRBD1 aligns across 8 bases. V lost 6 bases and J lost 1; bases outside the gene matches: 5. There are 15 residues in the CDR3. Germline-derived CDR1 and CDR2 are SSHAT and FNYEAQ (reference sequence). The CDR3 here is CASRMDRASNQPQHF. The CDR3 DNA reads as TGTGCCAGCAGAATGGACAGGGCGAGCAATCAGCCCCAGCATTTT.

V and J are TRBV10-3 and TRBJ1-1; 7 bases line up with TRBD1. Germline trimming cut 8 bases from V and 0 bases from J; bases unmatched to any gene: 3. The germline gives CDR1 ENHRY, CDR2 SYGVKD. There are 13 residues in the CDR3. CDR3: CAIGGQLNTEAFF. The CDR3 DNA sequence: TGTGCCATCGGGGGACAGTTGAACACTGAAGCTTTCTTT.

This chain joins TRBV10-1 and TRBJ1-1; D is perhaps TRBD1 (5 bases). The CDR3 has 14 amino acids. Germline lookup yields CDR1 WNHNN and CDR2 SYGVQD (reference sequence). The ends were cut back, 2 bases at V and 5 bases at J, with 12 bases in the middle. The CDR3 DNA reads TGCGCCAGCAGTGAGACCAAGGGGTGGACTGAAGCTTTCTTT. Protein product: CASSETKGWTEAFF.